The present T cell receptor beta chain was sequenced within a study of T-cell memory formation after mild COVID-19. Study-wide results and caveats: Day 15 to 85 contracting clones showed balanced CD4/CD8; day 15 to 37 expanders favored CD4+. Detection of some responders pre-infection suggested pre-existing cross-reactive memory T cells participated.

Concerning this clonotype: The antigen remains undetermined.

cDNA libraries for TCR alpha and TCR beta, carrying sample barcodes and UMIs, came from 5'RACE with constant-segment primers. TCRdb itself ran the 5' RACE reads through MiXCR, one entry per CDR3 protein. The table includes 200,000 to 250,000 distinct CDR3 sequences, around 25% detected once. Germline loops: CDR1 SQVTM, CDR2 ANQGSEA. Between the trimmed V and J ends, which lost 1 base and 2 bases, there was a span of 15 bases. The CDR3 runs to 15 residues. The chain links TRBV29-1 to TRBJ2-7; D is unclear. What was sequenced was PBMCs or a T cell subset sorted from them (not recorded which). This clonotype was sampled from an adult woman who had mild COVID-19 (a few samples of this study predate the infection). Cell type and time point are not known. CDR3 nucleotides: TGCAGCGTTGAAGTTCTGGGTGGCAATACCTACGAGCAGTACTTC. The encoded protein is CSVEVLGGNTYEQYF.